This T cell receptor (beta chain) came from a study of T cells in Graves' hyperthyroidism and ophthalmopathy. Findings and limits, study-wide: Among thyroid clonotypes expanded above 0.001, most also appeared in blood.

With V trimmed by 3 bases and J by 10 bases, 7 bases remained unmatched. Per the germline V gene, CDR1 is SGHRS and CDR2 is YFSETQ. The CDR3 sequence is 15 residues long. Using RNA transcripts as the source, TCR beta CDR3 regions were amplified. The TCR CDR3 first-round RT-PCR relied on the HTBI primer set. One entry per CDR3 protein results from TCRdb running MiXCR on the multiplex PCR reads. The table shows around 620,000 distinct CDR3 sequences, with around 46% occurring only once. Remarks on this clonotype: Antigen unknown.

Each diagnosis was grounded in clinical symptoms, serum thyroxine and TRAb, thyroid ultrasound, and orbital computed tomography. This receptor was taken from an adult woman with Graves' disease, either hyperthyroidism or ophthalmopathy (not recorded which). The sample was peripheral blood or thyroid tissue (not recorded which). The chain employs TRBV5-1 and TRBJ1-6, with 10 bases identical to TRBD1. DNA for the CDR3: TGCGCCAGCAGCTCCGGGACAGGGGAACTGTCACCCCTCCACTTT. It is translated as CASSSGTGELSPLHF.